The subject of this entry is one TCR beta chain. The CDR3 goes on 3 residues after the read ends, and that part is filled in from the germline J gene. This sample was included in a study of Tregs in tolerant kidney transplant recipients. Recipients received nonmyeloablative bone marrow transplants from related graft donors, with transient mixed chimerism. Assay used: immunoSEQ multiplex PCR; TCRdb lists only in-frame clones, some missing. Here the sample table reports about 31,000 clones. Per germline, CDR1 MRHNA and CDR2 SNTAGT. This CDR3 comprises 14 residues. Trimming removed 5 bases from V and 10 bases from J, with 15 bases in between.

Specimen: CD4+ T cells from blood (PBMCs), collected 24 months after the transplant. The sequence was obtained from a human patient who received a combined kidney and bone marrow transplant. A share of the T cells may be of graft donor origin. The gene calls are TRBV6-4 and TRBJ1-6, with D possibly matching TRBD1 (5 bases). Incomplete CDR3 DNA: TGTGCCAGCAGTACCTCGGGGGATGGATCACCC. This translates into CASSTSGDGSP. The whole CDR3 sequence reads CASSTSGDGSPLHF.